What follows is one T cell receptor beta chain and its context. This record belongs to a study of cytomegalovirus exposure and HLA in healthy donors. This CDR3 spans 13 amino acids. Trimming removed 11 bases from V and 6 bases from J, with 18 bases in between. Germline V lookup: CDR1 SNHLY, CDR2 FYNNEI. Primers for the PCR totalled 60 Vbeta and 13 Jbeta. Assay: immunoSEQ multiplex PCR; the TCRdb copy retains only in-frame clones and omits some. The sample gives some 190,000 clones, around 86% of which show up once; around 1.4% is in the top ten. Material: PBMCs. The chain recombines TRBV2 with TRBJ2-3; possibly TRBD2 for D (8 bases). The sequence derives from a man aged 25 to 40 in good health and CMV-seronegative. The CDR3 DNA reads as TGTGCCGGATACAGGGGACTAGGGGATACGCAGTATTTT. Its protein product is CAGYRGLGDTQYF.